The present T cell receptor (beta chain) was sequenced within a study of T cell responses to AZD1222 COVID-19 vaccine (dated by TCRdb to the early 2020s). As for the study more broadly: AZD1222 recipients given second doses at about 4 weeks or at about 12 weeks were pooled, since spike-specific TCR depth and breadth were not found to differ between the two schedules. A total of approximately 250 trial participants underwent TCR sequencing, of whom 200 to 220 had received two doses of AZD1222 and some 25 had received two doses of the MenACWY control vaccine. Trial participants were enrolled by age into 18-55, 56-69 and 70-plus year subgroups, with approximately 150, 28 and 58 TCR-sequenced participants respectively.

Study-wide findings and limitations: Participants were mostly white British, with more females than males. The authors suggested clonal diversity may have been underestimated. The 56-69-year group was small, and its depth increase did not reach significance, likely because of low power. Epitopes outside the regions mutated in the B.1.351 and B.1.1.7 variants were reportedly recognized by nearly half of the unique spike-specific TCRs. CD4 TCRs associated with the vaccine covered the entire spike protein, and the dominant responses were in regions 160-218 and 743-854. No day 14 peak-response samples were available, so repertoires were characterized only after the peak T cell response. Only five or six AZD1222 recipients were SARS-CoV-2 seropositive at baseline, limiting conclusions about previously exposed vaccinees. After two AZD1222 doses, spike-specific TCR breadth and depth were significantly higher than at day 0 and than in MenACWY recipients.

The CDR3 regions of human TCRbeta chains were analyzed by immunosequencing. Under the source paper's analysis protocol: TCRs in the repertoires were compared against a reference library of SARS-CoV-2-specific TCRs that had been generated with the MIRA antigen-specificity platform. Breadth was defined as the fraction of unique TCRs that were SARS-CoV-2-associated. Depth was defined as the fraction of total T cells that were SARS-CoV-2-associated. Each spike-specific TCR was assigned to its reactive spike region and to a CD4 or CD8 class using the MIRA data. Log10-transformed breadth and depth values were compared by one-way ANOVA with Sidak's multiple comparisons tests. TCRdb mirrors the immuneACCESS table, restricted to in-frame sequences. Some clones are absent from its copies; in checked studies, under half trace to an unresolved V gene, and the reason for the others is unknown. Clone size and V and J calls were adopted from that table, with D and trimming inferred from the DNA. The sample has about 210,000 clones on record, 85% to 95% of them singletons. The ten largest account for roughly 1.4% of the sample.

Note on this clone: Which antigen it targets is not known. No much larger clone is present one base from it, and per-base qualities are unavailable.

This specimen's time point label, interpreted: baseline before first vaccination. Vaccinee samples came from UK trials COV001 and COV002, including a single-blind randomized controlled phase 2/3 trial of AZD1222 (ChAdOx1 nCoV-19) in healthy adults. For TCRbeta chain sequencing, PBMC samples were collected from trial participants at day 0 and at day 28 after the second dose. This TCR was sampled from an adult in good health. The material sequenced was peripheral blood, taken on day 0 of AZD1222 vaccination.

The nucleotides are TGTGCCAGTAGCTTCGTTGGAAACACCATATATTTT. It translates to CASSFVGNTIYF. The rearranged chain carries TRBV19 and TRBJ1-3; the D gene remains uncertain. Sequences LNHDA (CDR1) and SQIVND (CDR2) are obtained from the germline V gene (reference sequence). The germline ends are 6 bases apart after V is trimmed by 6 bases and J by 3 bases. Its CDR3 holds 12 amino acids, cysteine through phenylalanine. The DNA shown is the 36-base CDR3, in frame from base 1.